This T cell receptor beta chain appears in the sequencing data of a study of T cell responses to AZD1222 COVID-19 vaccine. The CDR3 has 19 amino acids. The V segment lost 4 bases and the J segment 4 bases; nucleotides outside the gene matches: 17. Germline values: CDR1 KGHDR, CDR2 SFDVKD. This table comes from immunoSEQ multiplex PCR, and its TCRdb copy is limited to in-frame clones, with some not included. The table shows 80,000 to 100,000 clones, with roughly nine tenths occurring only once. The source material was peripheral blood, sampled 28 days after the second AZD1222 dose. This chain connects TRBV24-1 to TRBJ1-4; 7 bases map to TRBD1. The clonotype comes from an adult who received the AZD1222 COVID-19 vaccine. The CDR3 DNA sequence: TGTGCCACCAGTGAAAGAGACGGGACAGCGGAGCAGGTTAATGAAAAACTGTTTTTT. This translates into CATSERDGTAEQVNEKLFF.